The rows below give T cell receptor beta chains drawn from one sample of a study of blood T cell repertoires in COVID-19. TCRdb's table, derived via immunoSEQ multiplex PCR, lists solely in-frame clones and lacks some. The sample gives a few hundred thousand clones, more than 70% of which show up once; roughly 1.2% is in the top ten. What was sequenced was PBMCs or T cells enriched from blood (not recorded which). The receptors stem from a woman aged 40 to 50 with acute COVID-19. Both conserved end residues are part of each CDR3. The D gene is left open where the match is weak. Clone size is stated in some rows and not others, as once, few, many or a class when expanded.

clone size,D gene,V gene,J gene,CDR3 protein,CDR3 DNA
.,TRBD1,TRBV5-4,TRBJ1-3,CASSLAQGSSGNTIYF,TGTGCCAGCAGCTTGGCACAGGGGAGCTCTGGAAACACCATATATTTT
.,.,TRBV29-1,TRBJ1-2,CSVDSWTSDGYTF,TGCAGCGTTGATAGTTGGACAAGCGATGGCTACACCTTC
once,.,TRBV27,TRBJ2-7,CASSLSWQGFYEQYF,TGTGCCAGCAGTTTATCGTGGCAGGGTTTCTACGAGCAGTACTTC
.,.,TRBV21-1,TRBJ2-4,CANLEQAKNIQYF,TGTGCCAACCTGGAACAGGCCAAAAACATTCAGTACTTC
.,.,TRBV28,TRBJ1-5,CASSLSGGNQPQHF,TGTGCCAGCAGTTTATCCGGAGGCAATCAGCCCCAGCATTTT
.,TRBD2,TRBV2,TRBJ2-3,CASSTRLAGVSDTQYF,TGTGCCAGCAGTACGCGACTAGCGGGAGTATCAGATACGCAGTATTTT
.,TRBD1,TRBV30,TRBJ1-6,CAWSLGGGNSPLHF,TGTGCCTGGAGTTTAGGGGGCGGGAATTCACCCCTCCACTTT
.,.,TRBV11-1,TRBJ1-2,CASSLADSDGYTF,TGTGCCAGCAGCTTAGCGGATAGCGATGGCTACACCTTC
once,.,TRBV7-6,TRBJ1-6,CASSLVAGLNSPLHF,TGTGCCAGCAGCTTAGTAGCAGGGCTAAATTCACCCCTCCACTTT
few,.,TRBV18,TRBJ1-4,CASSSRVEEKLFF,TGTGCCAGCTCGTCGAGGGTGGAAGAAAAACTGTTTTTT
.,TRBD1,TRBV6-5,TRBJ2-1,CASSPGTGGRNEQFF,TGTGCCAGCAGTCCAGGGACAGGGGGTCGCAATGAGCAGTTCTTC
.,.,TRBV18,TRBJ2-7,CASSRSADSYEQYF,TGTGCCAGCTCACGGAGCGCGGACTCCTACGAGCAGTACTTC
.,.,TRBV15,TRBJ1-4,CATSRGGWEATNEKLFF,TGTGCCACCAGCAGAGGGGGTTGGGAGGCAACTAATGAAAAACTGTTTTTT
.,TRBD2,TRBV10-3,TRBJ2-3,CAISESPSGSTDTQYF,TGTGCCATCAGTGAGTCGCCTAGCGGGAGCACAGATACGCAGTATTTT
.,TRBD1,TRBV5-5,TRBJ1-1,CASSLDGQGATEAFF,TGTGCCAGCAGCTTGGACGGACAGGGGGCGACTGAAGCTTTCTTT
.,.,TRBV9,TRBJ2-1,CASSDERKQFF,TGTGCCAGCAGCGATGAGCGGAAGCAGTTCTTC
.,TRBD2,TRBV24-1,TRBJ2-1,CATSDWEGSLENEQFF,TGTGCCACCAGTGATTGGGAGGGGAGCCTAGAGAATGAGCAGTTCTTC
.,TRBD2,TRBV5-8,TRBJ2-3,CASSLEGREDTDTQYF,TGTGCCAGCAGCTTGGAAGGGCGGGAGGACACAGATACGCAGTATTTT
.,TRBD1,TRBV19,TRBJ2-1,CASSILDRGYEQFF,TGTGCCAGTAGTATATTGGACAGGGGATATGAGCAGTTCTTC
.,.,TRBV5-5,TRBJ1-1,CASSHEGVNTEAFF,TGTGCCAGCAGCCACGAGGGGGTGAACACTGAAGCTTTCTTT
few,TRBD1,TRBV5-1,TRBJ1-4,CASSSPGTGEEKLFF,TGCGCCAGCAGCTCCCCCGGGACAGGTGAAGAAAAACTGTTTTTT
few,TRBD1,TRBV18,TRBJ2-1,CASSPDRGEQFF,TGTGCCAGCTCACCGGACAGGGGAGAGCAGTTCTTC